One sample yielded the 23 T cell receptor beta chains listed below, sequenced in a study of T cell responses to AZD1222 COVID-19 vaccine. Measured with immunoSEQ multiplex PCR; TCRdb has only the in-frame clones, and not every one. The sample includes just over 150,000 clones, approximately 90% of them seen just once. This specimen was peripheral blood, taken on day 0 of AZD1222 vaccination. The receptors come from an adult in good health.

The chain couples TRBV20-1 to TRBJ1-6, with a possible D match to TRBD1 (6 bases). Trimming pared 3 bases from V and 7 bases from J, leaving 13 bases between. This CDR3 region has 14 residues. The germline V gene encodes CDR1 DFQATT and CDR2 SNEGSKA (reference sequence). This CDR3 reads CSASQARGNSPLHF. CDR3 bases: TGCAGTGCTAGTCAGGCCAGGGGAAATTCACCCCTCCACTTT.

The chain has TRBV27 and TRBJ2-1; TRBD2 matches at 16 bases. Per germline, CDR1 MNHEY and CDR2 SMNVEV (reference sequence). This CDR3 contains 17 residues. V was clipped by 5 bases and J by 7 bases; unmatched bases: 8. The CDR3 reads CASSTGTSGRGRNEQFF. The CDR3 nucleotides are TGTGCCAGCAGTACCGGGACTAGCGGGAGGGGTCGGAATGAGCAGTTCTTC.

The J gene is TRBJ2-3, the V gene TRBV10-3; 7 positions agree with TRBD1. There are 14 residues in the CDR3. CDR1 is ENHRY, CDR2 SYGVKD, per germline. V was pared by 7 bases and J by 5 bases, with 9 bases of the junction left unmatched. This CDR3 is CAINPTGSGDTQYF. DNA for the CDR3: TGTGCCATCAATCCGACAGGGTCCGGAGATACGCAGTATTTT.

The V call is TRBV10-3, the J call TRBJ1-4; D remains ambiguous. Trimming pared 3 bases from V and 8 bases from J, leaving 7 bases between. The germline gives CDR1 ENHRY, CDR2 SYGVKD. CDR3 size: 12 residues. CDR3 sequence reads: CAISELNEKLFF. CDR3 DNA: TGTGCCATCAGTGAATTGAACGAAAAACTGTTTTTT.

This clone was counted once. This chain joins TRBV6-1 and TRBJ2-7; D is ambiguous. Trimming took 5 bases from V and 3 from J, leaving 11 bases between them. Germline V gene lookup returns CDR1 MNHNS and CDR2 SASEGT. The CDR3 is made up of 13 amino acids. Here the CDR3 reads CASSMLYSYEQYF. In DNA, the CDR3 is TGTGCCAGCAGTATGCTCTACAGCTACGAGCAGTACTTC.

The chain links TRBV4-3 to TRBJ2-7; 8 bases fit TRBD2. Germline loops: CDR1 LGHNA, CDR2 YSLEER. CDR3 length: 15 residues. Unmatched junction bases numbered 8, after V lost 4 bases and J lost 3 bases. The CDR3 DNA sequence: TGCGCCAGCAGCCGAGGGAGCGGGACTAGCTACGAGCAGTACTTC. Translated: CASSRGSGTSYEQYF.

V and J are TRBV7-9 and TRBJ1-2, with a weak D call TRBD1 (5 bases). V was clipped by 5 bases and J by 10 bases, with 26 bases between them. The CDR3 length is 16 residues. CDR1 is SEHNR, CDR2 FQNEAQ, per germline (reference sequence). In DNA form, the CDR3 reads TGTGCCAGCAGCCCTAGACAGAATTACCCCTCGTTGGACTACACCTTC. Amino acid sequence: CASSPRQNYPSLDYTF.

In this sample, this clone turned up once. CDR3 coding DNA: TGTGCCAGCAGCGTGCTACAGAGCAATGAGCAGTTCTTC. Encoded protein: CASSVLQSNEQFF. The chain recombines TRBV13 with TRBJ2-1; D remains unclear. This CDR3 is 13 amino acids long. Trimming took off 5 bases at V and 6 bases at J, with 11 bases between the two ends. Germline-derived CDR1 and CDR2 are PRHDT and FYEKMQ (reference sequence).

This rearrangement joins TRBV19 to TRBJ2-7; perhaps TRBD1 as D (5 bases). The CDR3 totals 14 residues. The germline V gene has CDR1 LNHDA and CDR2 SQIVND (reference sequence). V lost 6 bases and J 2 bases, leaving 14 bases between the germline ends. In DNA form, the CDR3 reads TGTGCCAGTAGCAAACAGGCATCTACCTACGAGCAGTACTTC. Translating gives CASSKQASTYEQYF.

The genes are TRBV7-2 and TRBJ2-1; D tentatively reads TRBD1 or TRBD2 (5 bases each). The CDR3 is 17 residues long. Trimming shortened V by 1 base and J by 3 bases, and 16 bases separated the two germline ends. In germline, CDR1 is SGHTA, CDR2 FQGNSA. Here the CDR3 DNA reads TGTGCCAGCAGCTTAGGTAACCCCACGGGGCGCTACAATGAGCAGTTCTTC. Its translation: CASSLGNPTGRYNEQFF.

V usage is TRBV5-8 and J usage is TRBJ1-4, with D perhaps matching TRBD1 (6 bases). The germline gives CDR1 SGHTS, CDR2 YDEGEE. V lost 1 base, J lost 5 bases, and 15 bases lay in between. The CDR3 runs 16 residues. The CDR3 protein is CASSLRTPRGNEKLFF. CDR3 coding DNA: TGTGCCAGCAGCTTGAGGACGCCCAGGGGCAATGAAAAACTGTTTTTT.

The gene calls are TRBV19 and TRBJ1-2; D gene ambiguous. Per germline, CDR1 LNHDA and CDR2 SQIVND (reference sequence). Between the trimmed V and J ends, which lost 6 bases and 5 bases, there was a span of 4 bases. CDR3 length: 10 residues. CDR3 in DNA: TGTGCCAGTAGCGGGTATGGCTACACCTTC. It encodes CASSGYGYTF.

This clone was found once. The gene calls are TRBV7-2 and TRBJ2-3, with 11 bases identical to TRBD2. Per germline, CDR1 SGHTA and CDR2 FQGNSA. Trimming took 5 bases from V and 4 from J; bases not matched to a gene: 5. CDR3 length: 15 residues. This CDR3 is CASSVGTSGSDTQYF. The CDR3 DNA sequence: TGTGCCAGCAGCGTCGGGACTAGCGGATCAGATACGCAGTATTTT.

This clone was seen only once. V gene TRBV5-5 combines with J gene TRBJ2-1; the D is unclear. Trimming removed 0 bases from V and 2 bases from J, with 9 bases in between. The CDR3 has 15 amino acids. The germline V gene encodes CDR1 SGHKS and CDR2 YYEKEE (reference sequence). Here the CDR3 DNA reads TGTGCCAGCAGCTTGGTAGGGCATCCCTACAATGAGCAGTTCTTC. Amino acids: CASSLVGHPYNEQFF.

In regard to this clone: At the DNA level, this CDR3 is encoded by other sequences in the same sample as well. J is TRBJ1-1 and V is TRBV7-9; 7 bases map to TRBD1. This CDR3 is 14 amino acids long. The V segment lost 5 bases and the J segment 4 bases; nucleotides outside the gene matches: 7. Germline assignment: CDR1 SEHNR and CDR2 FQNEAQ (reference sequence). The CDR3 nucleotides read TGTGCCAGCAGCCCAGACAGGGCGGGCACTGAAGCTTTCTTT. Residues: CASSPDRAGTEAFF.

The CDR3 sequence: CASSQVKNTEAFF. The CDR3 nucleotides read TGTGCCAGCAGCCAAGTTAAGAACACTGAAGCTTTCTTT. The genes are TRBV14 and TRBJ1-1; no reliable D call. V lost 1 base and J 1 base, leaving 4 bases between the germline ends. Germline CDR1 and CDR2: SGHDN and FVKESK. The CDR3 loop spans 13 amino acids.

The chain joins TRBV14 to TRBJ2-5; 7 bases are shared with TRBD1. This CDR3 is 15 amino acids long. Trimming at V came to 1 base and at J to 5 bases, leaving 7 bases not matched to a gene. From germline, CDR1 is SGHDN and CDR2 FVKESK. CDR3: CASSQAQGIGETQYF. The CDR3 region has the DNA TGTGCCAGCAGCCAAGCACAGGGGATCGGTGAGACCCAGTACTTC.

The rearrangement joins TRBV7-9 to TRBJ1-1; perhaps TRBD1 as D (6 bases). This CDR3 is built from 14 residues. Germline values: CDR1 SEHNR, CDR2 FQNEAQ (reference sequence). Trimming stripped 5 bases from V and 0 bases from J, with 10 bases between. CDR3 region: CASSIQGVNTEAFF. The CDR3 bases are TGTGCCAGCAGCATACAGGGCGTGAACACTGAAGCTTTCTTT.

The chain uses TRBV7-2 and TRBJ2-3; 7 positions match TRBD1. After removal of 1 base from V and 2 bases from J, the junction contained 3 bases not matched to a gene. The CDR3 is made up of 15 amino acids. Germline V gene sequence: CDR1 SGHTA, CDR2 FQGNSA. DNA of the CDR3: TGTGCCAGCAGCTTAGTCACAGGGGCCACAGATACGCAGTATTTT. Translated: CASSLVTGATDTQYF.

As DNA, the CDR3 is TGCGCCAGCAGCTTGGTAGGTAGCGGGAGGCCGGGGGACTACGAGCAGTACTTC. This translates into CASSLVGSGRPGDYEQYF. The J gene is TRBJ2-7, the V gene TRBV5-1; 10 positions agree with TRBD2. The CDR3 has 18 residues. Germline loops: CDR1 SGHRS, CDR2 YFSETQ. The V and J ends lost 0 bases and 3 bases, in that order; junction bases with no gene match: 12.

This clone was counted a few times. The rearrangement links TRBV4-1 to TRBJ2-2; D unresolved. V lost 2 bases to trimming and J lost 1 base, with 2 bases between them. This CDR3 region has 13 residues. Germline V lookup: CDR1 MGHRA, CDR2 YSYEKL. Here the CDR3 reads CASSQRNTGELFF. CDR3 in DNA: TGCGCCAGCAGCCAACGGAACACCGGGGAGCTGTTTTTT.

The chain combines TRBV2 with TRBJ2-7; possibly TRBD1 for D (6 bases). Trimming shortened V by 6 bases and J by 0 bases, and 12 bases separated the two germline ends. Germline V gene sequence: CDR1 SNHLY, CDR2 FYNNEI. The CDR3 extends over 14 amino acids. CDR3 in amino acids: CASSAGQFSYEQYF. In nucleotides, the CDR3 is TGTGCCAGCAGCGCCGGACAGTTCTCCTACGAGCAGTACTTC. Variable domain in full (rest from reference TRBV2 and TRBJ2-7): EPEVTQTPSHQVTQMGQEVILRCVPISNHLYFYWYRQILGQKVEFLVSFYNNEISEKSEIFDDQFSVERPDGSNFTLKIRSTKLEDSAMYFCASSAGQFSYEQYFGPGTRLTVT.

The rearrangement links TRBV7-3 to TRBJ2-1; tentative D call: TRBD2 (5 bases). CDR1 is SGHTA, CDR2 FQGTGA, per germline. The ends were cut back, 5 bases at V and 3 bases at J, with 11 bases in the middle. CDR3 length: 14 amino acids. The CDR3 region is CASSPEAGYNEQFF. In DNA form, the CDR3 reads TGTGCCAGCAGCCCCGAGGCGGGCTACAATGAGCAGTTCTTC.